This T cell receptor (beta chain) was identified during a study of blood T cell repertoires in COVID-19. Libraries were prepared by immunoSEQ multiplex PCR; TCRdb keeps only in-frame clonotypes and omits some of them. The data contain a few hundred thousand clones, around 90% of them singletons. V lost 4 bases and J lost 0, with 11 bases in between. This CDR3 is built from 14 residues. Germline CDR1 and CDR2: SGHNT and YYREEE (reference sequence). The sequenced material came from peripheral blood. The V gene is TRBV5-4, the J gene TRBJ2-7, with D tentatively TRBD1 (6 bases). The source is a man between 18 and 29 years old with active or convalescent COVID-19. Written as DNA, the CDR3 is TGTGCCAGCAGCACGTACAGGGACTCCTACGAGCAGTACTTC. This translates into CASSTYRDSYEQYF. Using reference TRBV5-4 and TRBJ2-7 for the parts outside the CDR3, the full variable domain is ETGVTQSPTHLIKTRGQQVTLRCSSQSGHNTVSWYQQALGQGPQFIFQYYREEENGRGNFPPRFSGLQFPNYSSELNVNALELDDSALYLCASSTYRDSYEQYFGPGTRLTVT.